One T cell receptor (beta chain) is described in this entry. These data come from a study of blood T cell repertoires in COVID-19. Overall study context: COVID-19 samples, acute and convalescent, were from the United States, Italy and Spain.

This table comes from immunoSEQ multiplex PCR, and its TCRdb copy is limited to in-frame clones, with some not included. The data show 85,000 to 100,000 clones, around 74% seen once. V was clipped by 3 bases and J by 4 bases, with 15 bases between them. The CDR3 totals 15 residues. Per the germline V gene, CDR1 is MNHNS and CDR2 is SASEGT. Source material: peripheral blood. The J gene is TRBJ2-5, the V gene TRBV6-1; perhaps TRBD1 as D (5 bases). The TCR comes from a woman of 80 years or more with active or convalescent COVID-19. The CDR3 nucleotides are TGTGCCAGCAGTGACCCCGACAGCTTCCCAGAGACCCAGTACTTC. This codes for CASSDPDSFPETQYF.